These 6 T cell receptor beta chains came from one sample sequenced in a study of memory CD8 T cells in hepatitis C reinfection. The time point was: late/post reinfection, 12 to 24 weeks after detection. TCR sequencing was done directly ex vivo on sorted cells, without expansion in vitro. Method: immunoSEQ multiplex PCR; TCRdb's copy keeps in-frame clones and lacks some. The sample consists of about 46,000 clones, 85% to 90% of them appearing once. Sequencing was done on a sample of naive CD8+ T cells sorted from blood. Receptors were obtained from a man aged 18-30 years with hepatitis C virus infection.

The V call is TRBV2, the J call TRBJ2-3; 13 nucleotides align to TRBD2. V lost 6 bases and J lost 5; bases outside the gene matches: 5. The CDR3 covers 15 residues. CDR1 SNHLY and CDR2 FYNNEI come from the germline V gene. CDR3 in amino acids: CASRETSGGRDTQYF. In DNA, the CDR3 is TGTGCCAGCAGGGAGACTAGCGGGGGGAGAGATACGCAGTATTTT.

The genes are TRBV27 and TRBJ2-3; a weak D match, TRBD2 (7 bases). Trimming took 4 bases from V and 4 from J, leaving 15 bases between them. This CDR3 is built from 15 residues. CDR1 MNHEY and CDR2 SMNVEV come from the germline V gene (reference sequence). This CDR3 is CASSSLLGGADTQYF. CDR3 coding DNA: TGTGCCAGCAGTTCCTTACTAGGGGGGGCAGATACGCAGTATTTT.

The chain has TRBV10-2 and TRBJ1-5; no clear D gene. Germline CDR1 and CDR2: WSHSY and SAAADI. V lost 3 bases, J lost 0 bases, and 6 bases lay in between. This CDR3 is 14 amino acids long. DNA of the CDR3: TGCGCCAGCAGTGAACCCTATAGCAATCAGCCCCAGCATTTT. Protein: CASSEPYSNQPQHF.

The chain links TRBV4-1 to TRBJ1-4; no clear D gene. With 8 bases removed from V and 7 bases from J, the gap between germline ends came to 20 bases. CDR3 length: 15 residues. Germline V CDR1 and CDR2: MGHRA, YSYEKL. The CDR3: CASATLWAVGEKLFF. CDR3 nucleotide sequence: TGCGCCAGCGCCACTCTCTGGGCCGTGGGTGAAAAACTGTTTTTT.

This clone was detected a few times. The CDR3 reads CASIGENEQFF. The CDR3, as DNA: TGTGCCAGCATCGGGGAAAATGAGCAGTTCTTC. The chain couples TRBV6-6 to TRBJ2-1; maybe TRBD2 (5 bases). The CDR3 runs 11 residues. The V end lost 7 bases, the J end lost 7 bases, and 8 bases lay between the germline ends. Germline V gene lookup returns CDR1 MNHNY and CDR2 SVGAGI (reference sequence).

This chain connects TRBV4-1 to TRBJ2-7, with a tentative D call TRBD2 (5 bases). This CDR3 spans 14 amino acids. V lost 4 bases and J lost 0, with 10 bases in between. CDR1 and CDR2 from the germline V gene are MGHRA and YSYEKL. The chain's CDR3 is CASSLDTSSYEQYV. CDR3 nucleotides: TGCGCCAGCAGCCTTGACACTAGCTCCTACGAGCAGTACGTC.